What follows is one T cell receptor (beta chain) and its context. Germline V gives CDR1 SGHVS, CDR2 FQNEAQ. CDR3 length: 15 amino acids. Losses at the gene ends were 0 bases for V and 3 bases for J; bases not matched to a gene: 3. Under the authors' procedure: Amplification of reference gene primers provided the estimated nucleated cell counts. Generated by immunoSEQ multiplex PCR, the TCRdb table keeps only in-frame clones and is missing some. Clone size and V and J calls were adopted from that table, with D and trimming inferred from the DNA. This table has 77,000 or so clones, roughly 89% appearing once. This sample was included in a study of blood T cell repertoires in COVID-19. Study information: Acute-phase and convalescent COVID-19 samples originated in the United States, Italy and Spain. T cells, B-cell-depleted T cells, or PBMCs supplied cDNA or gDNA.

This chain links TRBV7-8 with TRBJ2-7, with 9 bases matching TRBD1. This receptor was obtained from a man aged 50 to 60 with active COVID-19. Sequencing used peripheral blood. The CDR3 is CASSLAGTGIYEQYF. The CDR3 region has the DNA TGTGCCAGCAGCTTAGCCGGGACAGGGATCTACGAGCAGTACTTC.